One T cell receptor (beta chain) is described in this entry. V was pared by 2 bases and J by 4 bases, with 12 bases between. CDR3 length: 15 residues. The germline V gene has CDR1 SGHTA and CDR2 FQGNSA. The entry originates in a study of cytomegalovirus exposure and HLA in healthy donors. The PCR made use of 60 Vbeta and 13 Jbeta primers. Assay used: immunoSEQ multiplex PCR; TCRdb lists only in-frame clones, some missing. This table has under 110,000 clones, just over 70% appearing once. The source material was PBMCs. This rearrangement joins TRBV7-2 to TRBJ1-5; TRBD1 might be the D (5 bases). The sequence derives from a boy younger than 18 in good health and CMV-seronegative. CDR3 in amino acids: CASSLTGTLNQPQHF. The CDR3 region has the DNA TGTGCCAGCAGCTTAACCGGGACTCTAAATCAGCCCCAGCATTTT.